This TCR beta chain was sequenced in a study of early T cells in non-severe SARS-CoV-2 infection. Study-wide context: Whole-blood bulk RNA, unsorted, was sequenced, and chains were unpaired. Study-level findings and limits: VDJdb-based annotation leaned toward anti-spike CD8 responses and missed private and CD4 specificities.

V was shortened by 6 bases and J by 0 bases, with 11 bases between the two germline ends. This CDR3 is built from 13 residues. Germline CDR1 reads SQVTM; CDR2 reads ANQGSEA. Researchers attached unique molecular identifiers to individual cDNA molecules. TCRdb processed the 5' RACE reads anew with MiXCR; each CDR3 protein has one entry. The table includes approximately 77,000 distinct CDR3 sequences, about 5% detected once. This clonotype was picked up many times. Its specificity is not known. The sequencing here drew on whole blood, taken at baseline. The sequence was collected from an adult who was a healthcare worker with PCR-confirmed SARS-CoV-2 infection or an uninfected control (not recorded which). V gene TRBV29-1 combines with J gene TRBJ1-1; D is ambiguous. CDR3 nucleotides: TGCAGCGTCCTAGCGACCCTGAACACTGAAGCTTTCTTT. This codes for CSVLATLNTEAFF.